The 32 T cell receptor beta chains below were found in one sample sequenced in a study of blood T cell repertoires in COVID-19 (dated by TCRdb to the early 2020s). The protocol used for the library was the immunoSEQ multiplex PCR assay. This is the immuneACCESS table as TCRdb keeps it, with only in-frame sequences that have V and J called. A part of the clones is gone; compared with another copy, unresolved V genes explain less than half, and the rest is unexplained. Counted in this sample were about 74,000 clones; around 76% of them appeared once. The top ten clones comprise around a sixth of the sample. Sequencing input: peripheral blood. The receptor set was obtained from a man aged 65 to 85 with active or convalescent COVID-19.

The CDR3 coding sequence is TGTGCTAGTGGGGTGGGCGTGAGCACAGATACGCAGTATTTT. It translates to CASGVGVSTDTQYF. V gene TRBV12-5 combines with J gene TRBJ2-3; no clear D gene. The CDR3 extends over 14 amino acids. Germline CDR1 is LGHNT and CDR2 is FRNRAP. V shed 6 bases and J shed 0 bases, with 10 bases lying between them. Based on the CDR3 plus reference TRBV12-5 and TRBJ2-3, the full variable domain is DARVTQTPRHKVTEMGQEVTMRCQPILGHNTVFWYRQTMMQGLELLAYFRNRAPLDDSGMPKDRFSAEMPDATLATLKIQPSEPRDSAVYFCASGVGVSTDTQYFGPGTRLTVL.

The table lists this clone with a count of one. The J gene is TRBJ1-4, the V gene TRBV28; 7 positions match TRBD1. J lost 6 bases, V lost 4 bases, and 5 bases had no gene match. The CDR3 is 14 amino acids. In germline, CDR1 is MDHEN, CDR2 SYDVKM. The DNA for the CDR3 is TGTGCCAGCAGTTCCAGGGGGGATTATGAAAAACTGTTTTTT. This translates into CASSSRGDYEKLFF.

The V and J genes are TRBV28 and TRBJ2-2; 7 nucleotides line up with TRBD2. The CDR3 totals 15 residues. CDR1 and CDR2 (germline): MDHEN, SYDVKM. Losses at the gene ends were 3 bases for V and 6 bases for J; bases not matched to a gene: 7. The CDR3: CASSFQRGNAGELFF. For the CDR3, the DNA is TGTGCCAGCAGTTTTCAGCGGGGTAACGCCGGGGAGCTGTTTTTT.

This clone was seen once. The rearrangement uses TRBV28 and TRBJ1-4; TRBD1 is a possible D gene (5 bases). The germline CDR1 and CDR2 sequences are MDHEN and SYDVKM. The CDR3 consists of 13 residues. V was shortened by 9 bases and J by 0 bases, with 8 bases between the two germline ends. The CDR3 here is CASQGTTNEKLFF. The CDR3 nucleotides read TGTGCCAGTCAGGGTACAACTAATGAAAAACTGTTTTTT. Full variable domain (missing parts from reference TRBV28 and TRBJ1-4): DVKVTQSSRYLVKRTGEKVFLECVQDMDHENMFWYRQDPGLGLRLIYFSYDVKMKEKGDIPEGYSVSREKKERFSLILESASTNQTSMYLCASQGTTNEKLFFGSGTQLSVL.

The chain carries TRBV30 and TRBJ1-1, with 7 bases identical to TRBD1. CDR3 length: 13 residues. The trim removed 3 bases at V and 5 bases at J, leaving 6 bases unmatched. In germline, CDR1 is GTSNPN, CDR2 SVGIG (reference sequence). The CDR3 region has the DNA TGTGCCTGGAGAAGACAGGGAGGAACTGAAGCTTTCTTT. It codes for CAWRRQGGTEAFF.

The chain is built from TRBV24-1 and TRBJ2-1, with TRBD2 matching over 9 bases. The J segment lost 6 bases and the V segment lost 4 bases, leaving 6 bases of the junction unmatched. The CDR3 is made up of 15 amino acids. From germline, CDR1 is KGHDR and CDR2 SFDVKD. The CDR3 loop reads CATSESGGPVNEQFF. In DNA, the CDR3 is TGTGCCACCAGTGAAAGCGGGGGGCCAGTCAATGAGCAGTTCTTC.

V gene TRBV6-5 combines with J gene TRBJ1-2; TRBD1 matches 7 bases. Germline CDR1 reads MNHEY; CDR2 reads SVGAGI. This CDR3 region has 14 residues. The V gene end was trimmed by 5 bases and the J gene end by 6 bases; junction bases not matched to a gene: 9. The DNA of the CDR3 is TGTGCCAGCAGTCGCGACAGGGCTCTTAATGGCTACACCTTC. Amino acid sequence: CASSRDRALNGYTF.

This chain joins TRBV6-6 and TRBJ1-2; D unresolved. Per germline, CDR1 MNHNY and CDR2 SVGAGI (reference sequence). V lost 4 bases and J 5 bases, leaving 8 bases between the germline ends. This CDR3 is built from 12 residues. This CDR3 reads CASSLEGYGYTF. The CDR3 DNA follows: TGTGCCAGCAGTTTAGAGGGTTATGGCTACACCTTC.

This clone was recorded many times. The gene calls are TRBV19 and TRBJ2-5; 7 bases align to TRBD1. Trimming at V came to 7 bases and at J to 2 bases, leaving 7 bases not matched to a gene. Germline V CDR1 and CDR2: LNHDA, SQIVND (reference sequence). CDR3 size: 14 residues. The CDR3 DNA sequence: TGTGCCAGTACCGCGACAGGGTGGCAAGAGACCCAGTACTTC. This codes for CASTATGWQETQYF. The complete variable domain, with remaining parts taken from reference TRBV19 and TRBJ2-5, reads DGGITQSPKYLFRKEGQNVTLSCEQNLNHDAMYWYRQDPGQGLRLIYYSQIVNDFQKGDIAEGYSVSREKKESFPLTVTSAQKNPTAFYLCASTATGWQETQYFGPGTRLLVL.

This clone was observed a handful of times. CDR3 DNA sequence: TGTGCCAGTAGCTCCGGGACAGGGGTTGCAGATACGCAGTATTTT. Residues: CASSSGTGVADTQYF. The chain recombines TRBV19 with TRBJ2-3; 10 bases match TRBD1. Trimming took 6 bases from V and 4 from J; bases not matched to a gene: 7. The germline V gene encodes CDR1 LNHDA and CDR2 SQIVND (reference sequence). The CDR3 spans 15 residues.

The chain has TRBV21-1 and TRBJ1-1; TRBD1 is taken as the D call from the table, unchecked against the DNA. TRBV21-1 is a documented pseudogene. The CDR3 totals 15 residues. CDR3 DNA: TGTGCCAGCAGCAAAGAGGGGGCCTTGAACACTGAAGCTTTCTTT. As protein: CASSKEGALNTEAFF.

The chain employs TRBV19 and TRBJ2-6; no clear D. In germline, CDR1 is LNHDA, CDR2 SQIVND (reference sequence). Trimming cost V 5 bases and J 1 base, with 6 bases left between them. This CDR3 has 14 residues. The chain's CDR3 is CASSLGSGANVLTF. Written as DNA, the CDR3 is TGTGCCAGTAGTCTCGGGTCTGGGGCCAACGTCCTGACTTTC.

This clone was observed a handful of times. This sequence joins TRBV10-3 and TRBJ2-7, with 8 bases matching TRBD1. The V gene end was trimmed by 10 bases and the J gene end by 5 bases; junction bases not matched to a gene: 13. The germline V gene encodes CDR1 ENHRY and CDR2 SYGVKD. The CDR3 has 14 amino acids. The CDR3 loop reads CATAYGTGADEQYF. DNA for the CDR3: TGTGCCACGGCATATGGGACAGGCGCCGACGAGCAGTACTTC.

V is TRBV7-3 and J is TRBJ1-2; tentative D call: TRBD1 (5 bases). V shed 1 base and J shed 6 bases, with 9 bases lying between them. This CDR3 has 13 amino acids. Germline V lookup: CDR1 SGHTA, CDR2 FQGTGA. The CDR3 sequence: CASSLSPGDGYTF. CDR3 nucleotides: TGTGCCAGCAGCTTAAGCCCGGGGGATGGCTACACCTTC.

This chain connects TRBV6-6 to TRBJ2-2; D might be TRBD2 (5 bases). Germline CDR1 MNHNY, CDR2 SVGAGI (reference sequence). V lost 0 bases and J 7 bases, leaving 9 bases between the germline ends. The CDR3 covers 14 residues. Here the CDR3 reads CASSYSVEGGELFF. CDR3 nucleotides: TGTGCCAGCAGTTACTCGGTCGAGGGCGGGGAGCTGTTTTTT.

This chain joins TRBV6-2 or TRBV6-3 and TRBJ2-1; 7 bases fit TRBD2. Germline CDR1 and CDR2: MNHEY and SVGEGT. J lost 1 base, V lost 4 bases, and 1 base had no gene match. The CDR3 contains 14 residues. CDR3 in amino acids: CASSSGGSYNEQFF. In nucleotides, the CDR3 is TGTGCCAGCAGTTCGGGGGGTTCCTACAATGAGCAGTTCTTC.

The chain has TRBV29-1 and TRBJ1-2; possibly TRBD1 for D (5 bases). The CDR3 has 15 residues. The V end was cut by 5 bases, the J end by 3 bases, with 19 bases between. Germline V gene data show CDR1 as SQVTM and CDR2 as ANQGSEA. The CDR3 reads CSVLGAGVRDYGYTF. CDR3 DNA sequence: TGCAGCGTTTTAGGGGCGGGAGTCAGAGACTATGGCTACACCTTC.

The V gene is TRBV6-5, the J gene TRBJ2-3; TRBD1 agrees at 10 bases. The V and J ends lost 8 bases and 7 bases, in that order; junction bases with no gene match: 12. CDR1 is MNHEY, CDR2 SVGAGI, per germline. The CDR3 runs 15 residues. Written as DNA, the CDR3 is TGTGCCAGCCTAGGTCCGGGACAGGGGAAAAATACGCAGTATTTT. The encoded protein is CASLGPGQGKNTQYF.

The chain carries TRBV21-1 and TRBJ1-1. TRBV21-1 is labeled a pseudogene. The CDR3 extends over 16 amino acids. In DNA form, the CDR3 reads TGTGCCAGCAGCAAAGGGACAGCGGGGGGGAACACTGAAGCTTTCTTT. Protein: CASSKGTAGGNTEAFF.

J is TRBJ1-2 and V is TRBV6-5; D gene ambiguous. V shed 8 bases and J shed 4 bases, with 17 bases lying between them. The germline CDR1 and CDR2 sequences are MNHEY and SVGAGI. The CDR3 has 14 residues. CDR3 nucleotides: TGTGCCAGCGAACTCCGGGATCCTTCCTATGGCTACACCTTC. Translated, it gives CASELRDPSYGYTF.

As DNA, the CDR3 is TGTGCCAGCAGCCCGTGGACGGGGGCAACTAATGAAAAACTGTTTTTT. Translating gives CASSPWTGATNEKLFF. This rearrangement joins TRBV11-3 to TRBJ1-4, with D possibly TRBD1 on 5 matching bases. There are 16 residues in the CDR3. Trimming removed 5 bases from V and 0 bases from J, with 13 bases in between. The germline CDR1 and CDR2 sequences are SGHNT and YENEEA.

In this sample, this clone turned up once. The chain links TRBV18 to TRBJ2-7, with 10 bases matching TRBD2. The CDR3 length is 16 residues. Trimming removed 3 bases from V and 6 bases from J; junction bases left unmatched: 11. Germline CDR1 reads KGHSH; CDR2 reads LQKENI. For the CDR3, the DNA is TGTGCCAGCTCACCGGTTGGCCCATCTAGCGGGGGCGAGCAGTACTTC. It yields the protein CASSPVGPSSGGEQYF.

The chain carries TRBV15 and TRBJ1-5; no clear D gene. Trimming removed 3 bases at V and 0 bases at J, with 9 bases between. This CDR3 has 15 residues. Germline lookup yields CDR1 LNHNV and CDR2 YYDKDF (reference sequence). CDR3 in amino acids: CATSSGGNSNQPQHF. In DNA, the CDR3 is TGTGCCACCAGCAGCGGAGGGAATAGCAATCAGCCCCAGCATTTT.

The chain combines TRBV6-5 with TRBJ1-3, with TRBD1 matching over 10 bases. Per germline, CDR1 MNHEY and CDR2 SVGAGI. The CDR3 has 14 amino acids. J gave up 9 bases and V 6 bases, and 8 bases lay outside the gene matches. The DNA for the CDR3 is TGTGCCAGCAGGCCGGGACAGGGGATATCCACCATATATTTT. This encodes CASRPGQGISTIYF.

As concerns this clone: Other DNA sequences of this sample code for an identical CDR3. V and J are TRBV28 and TRBJ1-2; TRBD1 is a possible D gene (5 bases). Germline CDR1 MDHEN, CDR2 SYDVKM. V lost 5 bases and J lost 3, with 7 bases in between. The CDR3 covers 12 residues. This chain's CDR3 is CASSGTDYGYTF. The DNA of the CDR3 is TGTGCCAGCAGTGGGACTGACTATGGCTACACCTTC.

The chain couples TRBV28 to TRBJ1-4; tentatively, D is TRBD1 (5 bases). Germline V gene lookup returns CDR1 MDHEN and CDR2 SYDVKM. Trimming removed 2 bases from V and 2 bases from J, with 12 bases in between. The CDR3 has 16 residues. The CDR3 protein is CASSLPGRHTNEKLFF. Written as DNA, the CDR3 is TGTGCCAGCAGTTTACCAGGGCGTCACACTAATGAAAAACTGTTTTTT.

The chain carries TRBV28 and TRBJ1-4; perhaps TRBD1 as D (5 bases). This CDR3 comprises 11 residues. Trimming cost V 5 bases and J 13 bases, with 11 bases left between them. Per the germline V gene, CDR1 is MDHEN and CDR2 is SYDVKM. As DNA, the CDR3 is TGTGCCAGCAGTGACAGACTCGGACTGTTTTTT. Amino acid sequence: CASSDRLGLFF.

The rearrangement uses TRBV3-1 (or the pseudogene TRBV3-2) and TRBJ1-1; TRBD1 is a possible D gene (5 bases). Germline-derived CDR1 and CDR2 are LGHDT and YNNKEL (reference sequence). Deletions cut 1 base from V and 10 bases from J, with 13 bases between. The CDR3 is 13 residues long. CDR3 nucleotide sequence: TGTGCCAGCAGCCAAGGGCAGGGTGTCGGAGCTTTCTTT. Protein product: CASSQGQGVGAFF.

The CDR3 is CASSPGRVYEQYF. CDR3 sequence (DNA): TGTGCCAGCAGCCCCGGCAGGGTCTACGAGCAGTACTTC. The rearrangement joins TRBV13 to TRBJ2-7; D is possibly TRBD1 (5 bases). The CDR3 runs 13 residues. Looked up from germline, CDR1 is PRHDT and CDR2 is FYEKMQ (reference sequence). Trimming removed 5 bases from V and 3 bases from J, with 11 bases in between.

This chain links TRBV2 with TRBJ2-7; tentative D call: TRBD2 (6 bases). The CDR3 spans 12 residues. V gave up 5 bases and J gave up 4 bases, with 9 bases separating them. CDR1 and CDR2 from the germline V gene are SNHLY and FYNNEI. The CDR3 loop reads CASSTEGYEQYF. In nucleotides, the CDR3 is TGTGCCAGCAGTACGGAGGGGTACGAGCAGTACTTC.

This chain uses TRBV30 with TRBJ1-3; no firm D call. CDR3 length: 13 residues. Germline V gene data show CDR1 as GTSNPN and CDR2 as SVGIG (reference sequence). V shed 0 bases and J shed 4 bases, with 7 bases lying between them. Here the CDR3 DNA reads TGTGCCTGGAGTGTCGGAGGGGGAAACACCATATATTTT. Encoded protein: CAWSVGGGNTIYF.

About this clone itself: This specimen includes other DNA sequences encoding the same CDR3. V usage is TRBV5-5 and J usage is TRBJ1-5; a weak D match, TRBD1 (5 bases). Per germline, CDR1 SGHKS and CDR2 YYEKEE (reference sequence). V was pared by 0 bases and J by 7 bases, with 11 bases between. There are 14 residues in the CDR3. The CDR3 region is CASSLEGGGQPQHF. In DNA, the CDR3 is TGTGCCAGCAGCTTGGAGGGTGGGGGGCAGCCCCAGCATTTT. Complete variable domain (other parts from reference TRBV5-5 and TRBJ1-5): DAGVTQSPTHLIKTRGQQVTLRCSPISGHKSVSWYQQVLGQGPQFIFQYYEKEERGRGNFPDRFSARQFPNYSSELNVNALLLGDSALYLCASSLEGGGQPQHFGDGTRLSIL.